These T cell receptor beta chains were read from a single sample in a study of T cell responses to AZD1222 COVID-19 vaccine. Libraries were prepared by immunoSEQ multiplex PCR; TCRdb keeps only in-frame clonotypes and omits some of them. The data show tens of thousands of clones, about 90% seen once. Sequenced material: peripheral blood, taken 28 days after the second AZD1222 dose. All receptors derive from an adult who received the AZD1222 COVID-19 vaccine. Both conserved end residues are part of each CDR3. A D gene is named only where the DNA matches it firmly. Rows may omit the clone size; those that give it use once, few, many or a size class.

clone_size: NA
d_call: NA
v_call: TRBV30
j_call: TRBJ1-3
cdr3_nt: TGTGCCTGGAGGGGAGACTACTCTGGAAACACCATATATTTT
cdr3_aa: CAWRGDYSGNTIYF

clone_size: NA
d_call: NA
v_call: TRBV5-1
j_call: TRBJ2-5
cdr3_nt: TGCGCCAGCAGCTCAACGGGACAACAAGAGACCCAGTACTTC
cdr3_aa: CASSSTGQQETQYF

clone_size: NA
d_call: NA
v_call: TRBV5-1
j_call: TRBJ2-7
cdr3_nt: TGCGCCAGCAGCTTGGCCGTCAGGGCCGTCGAGCAGTACTTC
cdr3_aa: CASSLAVRAVEQYF

clone_size: NA
d_call: TRBD1
v_call: TRBV5-1
j_call: TRBJ2-3
cdr3_nt: TGCGCCAGCAGCCCCCGACAGGGTATAACAGATACGCAGTATTTT
cdr3_aa: CASSPRQGITDTQYF

clone_size: NA
d_call: NA
v_call: TRBV2
j_call: TRBJ1-1
cdr3_nt: TGTGCCAGCAGTTGGGGAGGCGGGGTTCGGCACACTGAAGCTTTCTTT
cdr3_aa: CASSWGGGVRHTEAFF

clone_size: NA
d_call: TRBD1
v_call: TRBV3-1/TRBV3-2
j_call: TRBJ1-4
cdr3_nt: TGTGCCAGCAGCCAGCCGCGACAGGGGTATGAAAAACTGTTTTTT
cdr3_aa: CASSQPRQGYEKLFF

clone_size: NA
d_call: TRBD2
v_call: TRBV5-1
j_call: TRBJ2-1
cdr3_nt: TGCGCCAGCAGCTCGACTAGCGGGAGTGGCGAGGAGCAGTTCTTC
cdr3_aa: CASSSTSGSGEEQFF

clone_size: NA
d_call: TRBD1
v_call: TRBV2
j_call: TRBJ2-3
cdr3_nt: TGTGCCAGCAGTGACAGGGGGCTAGATACGCAGTATTTT
cdr3_aa: CASSDRGLDTQYF

clone_size: NA
d_call: NA
v_call: TRBV18
j_call: TRBJ1-1
cdr3_nt: TGTGCCAGCGCCCCGGGGCTGAACACTGAAGCTTTCTTT
cdr3_aa: CASAPGLNTEAFF

clone_size: NA
d_call: NA
v_call: TRBV15
j_call: TRBJ1-1
cdr3_nt: TGTGCCACCAGCACCCGGATGAACACTGAAGCTTTCTTT
cdr3_aa: CATSTRMNTEAFF

clone_size: NA
d_call: NA
v_call: TRBV6-2/TRBV6-3
j_call: TRBJ2-7
cdr3_nt: TGTGCCAGCAGTTCTTTCTACGAGCAGTACTTC
cdr3_aa: CASSSFYEQYF

clone_size: NA
d_call: NA
v_call: TRBV4-1
j_call: TRBJ2-2
cdr3_nt: TGCGCCAGCAGCCAAGGTCTAGCGAGGAACACCGGGGAGCTGTTTTTT
cdr3_aa: CASSQGLARNTGELFF

clone_size: NA
d_call: TRBD1
v_call: TRBV20-1
j_call: TRBJ1-2
cdr3_nt: TGCAGTGCTAGTGGCGAACAGGGGTATGGCTACACCTTC
cdr3_aa: CSASGEQGYGYTF

clone_size: NA
d_call: NA
v_call: TRBV6-1
j_call: TRBJ1-2
cdr3_nt: TGTGCCAGCAGTGAGAGGGGGTCAGAGACAGCATATGGCTACACCTTC
cdr3_aa: CASSERGSETAYGYTF

clone_size: few
d_call: TRBD2
v_call: TRBV15
j_call: TRBJ2-3
cdr3_nt: TGTGCCACCAGCAGAACCGGGACTAGCGTATATACGCAGTATTTT
cdr3_aa: CATSRTGTSVYTQYF

clone_size: NA
d_call: NA
v_call: TRBV5-1
j_call: TRBJ2-2
cdr3_nt: TGCGCCAGCAGCTTACGGGAGAGAAACACCGGGGAGCTGTTTTTT
cdr3_aa: CASSLRERNTGELFF

clone_size: NA
d_call: NA
v_call: TRBV27
j_call: TRBJ1-5
cdr3_nt: TGTGCCAGCAGTTTTGAGCGAAATCAGCCCCAGCATTTT
cdr3_aa: CASSFERNQPQHF

clone_size: NA
d_call: NA
v_call: TRBV28
j_call: TRBJ1-2
cdr3_nt: TGTGCCAGCAGGGTCACAGGTGGATCTGGCTACACCTTC
cdr3_aa: CASRVTGGSGYTF

clone_size: NA
d_call: TRBD2
v_call: TRBV5-8
j_call: TRBJ2-7
cdr3_nt: TGTGCCAGCAGCTTGTTTAGCGGGGAGTACGAGCAGTACTTC
cdr3_aa: CASSLFSGEYEQYF

clone_size: NA
d_call: TRBD1
v_call: TRBV6-2/TRBV6-3
j_call: TRBJ1-1
cdr3_nt: TGTGCCAGCAGTTACTCAAACCTACAGGGGGTTGGGATTGAAGCTTTCTTT
cdr3_aa: CASSYSNLQGVGIEAFF

clone_size: NA
d_call: NA
v_call: TRBV6-1
j_call: TRBJ1-1
cdr3_nt: TGTGCCAGCAGTGAAGTCGTAACAGTGAACACTGAAGCTTTCTTT
cdr3_aa: CASSEVVTVNTEAFF

clone_size: NA
d_call: TRBD1
v_call: TRBV6-5
j_call: TRBJ1-3
cdr3_nt: TGTGCCAGCATTAGCAGGGGGAGGGATAAAAACACCATATATTTT
cdr3_aa: CASISRGRDKNTIYF

clone_size: NA
d_call: TRBD1
v_call: TRBV5-1
j_call: TRBJ2-1
cdr3_nt: TGCGCCAGCAGCGGGGGACAGGGGGTCGATGAGCAGTTCTTC
cdr3_aa: CASSGGQGVDEQFF

clone_size: NA
d_call: NA
v_call: TRBV19
j_call: TRBJ1-4
cdr3_nt: TGTGCCAGTAGTTCAACCTCTTTTAATGAAAAACTGTTTTTT
cdr3_aa: CASSSTSFNEKLFF

clone_size: NA
d_call: NA
v_call: TRBV6-1
j_call: TRBJ1-1
cdr3_nt: TGTGCCAGCAGTGAAACCCTGAACACTGAAGCTTTCTTT
cdr3_aa: CASSETLNTEAFF

clone_size: NA
d_call: NA
v_call: TRBV18
j_call: TRBJ1-3
cdr3_nt: TGTGCCAGCTCACCCCAAGGGGGGACAAACTCTGGAAACACCATATATTTT
cdr3_aa: CASSPQGGTNSGNTIYF

clone_size: NA
d_call: NA
v_call: TRBV11-1
j_call: TRBJ2-7
cdr3_nt: TGTGCCAGCAGCTTAGGACCGATCTACGAGCAGTACTTC
cdr3_aa: CASSLGPIYEQYF

clone_size: few
d_call: NA
v_call: TRBV2
j_call: TRBJ2-7
cdr3_nt: TGTGCCAGCAGCCGGGGTGGCTCCTACGAGCAGTACTTC
cdr3_aa: CASSRGGSYEQYF

clone_size: once
d_call: TRBD1
v_call: TRBV30
j_call: TRBJ1-2
cdr3_nt: TGTGCCTGGAGTCGGGGAGGGACAGTGCCAAACTATGGCTACACCTTC
cdr3_aa: CAWSRGGTVPNYGYTF

clone_size: once
d_call: TRBD1
v_call: TRBV2
j_call: TRBJ1-3
cdr3_nt: TGTGCCAGCAGTCCAGACAGGGTCACAGGAAACACCATATATTTT
cdr3_aa: CASSPDRVTGNTIYF

clone_size: NA
d_call: TRBD2
v_call: TRBV6-6
j_call: TRBJ2-1
cdr3_nt: TGTGCCAGCAGTTACTCTAGCGGGAGGACCGTGGATGAGCAGTTCTTC
cdr3_aa: CASSYSSGRTVDEQFF

clone_size: NA
d_call: NA
v_call: TRBV29-1
j_call: TRBJ2-7
cdr3_nt: TGCAGCGTTGATGGAAAAGGGGACTACGAGCAGTACTTC
cdr3_aa: CSVDGKGDYEQYF

clone_size: NA
d_call: NA
v_call: TRBV9
j_call: TRBJ2-7
cdr3_nt: TGTGCCAGCAGCGTAGCGGGTTCCTCCAGCTCCTACGAGCAGTACTTC
cdr3_aa: CASSVAGSSSSYEQYF

clone_size: NA
d_call: TRBD2
v_call: TRBV7-2
j_call: TRBJ2-3
cdr3_nt: TGTGCCAGCAGCTCGCCGGGACTAGCTACGCAGTATTTT
cdr3_aa: CASSSPGLATQYF

clone_size: NA
d_call: NA
v_call: TRBV5-1
j_call: TRBJ1-1
cdr3_nt: TGCGCCAGCAGCTTGACAGGAAACACTGAAGCTTTCTTT
cdr3_aa: CASSLTGNTEAFF

clone_size: once
d_call: TRBD1
v_call: TRBV5-4
j_call: TRBJ2-7
cdr3_nt: TGTGCCAGCAGGCAGGGGGTGGGCTACGAGCAGTACTTC
cdr3_aa: CASRQGVGYEQYF

clone_size: once
d_call: NA
v_call: TRBV6-2/TRBV6-3
j_call: TRBJ1-5
cdr3_nt: TGTGCCAGCAGTTACTCGGGACCGAGCAATCAGCCCCAGCATTTT
cdr3_aa: CASSYSGPSNQPQHF

clone_size: NA
d_call: NA
v_call: TRBV7-3
j_call: TRBJ1-5
cdr3_nt: TGTGCCAGCAGCCCCGCGAGGCAGCCCCAGCATTTT
cdr3_aa: CASSPARQPQHF

clone_size: NA
d_call: TRBD1
v_call: TRBV2
j_call: TRBJ2-1
cdr3_nt: TGTGCCAGCACCGGGCAGGGGGCTTCCTACAATGAGCAGTTCTTC
cdr3_aa: CASTGQGASYNEQFF

clone_size: NA
d_call: TRBD1
v_call: TRBV28
j_call: TRBJ1-5
cdr3_nt: TGTGCCAGCAGTTTTGGGGCAGGGGGCTTAAATAGCAATCAGCCCCAGCATTTT
cdr3_aa: CASSFGAGGLNSNQPQHF

clone_size: NA
d_call: NA
v_call: TRBV6-2/TRBV6-3
j_call: TRBJ2-5
cdr3_nt: TGTGCCAGCAGTTTTCTAGCGCCCGAAGAGACCCAGTACTTC
cdr3_aa: CASSFLAPEETQYF

clone_size: NA
d_call: TRBD1
v_call: TRBV28
j_call: TRBJ1-6
cdr3_nt: TGTGCCACCGACCCCTGGGACAGGGCTTCACCCCTCCACTTT
cdr3_aa: CATDPWDRASPLHF

clone_size: NA
d_call: NA
v_call: TRBV19
j_call: TRBJ1-1
cdr3_nt: TGTGCCAGTAGACCGAGACAGGTGGGCACTGAAGCTTTCTTT
cdr3_aa: CASRPRQVGTEAFF

clone_size: NA
d_call: TRBD1
v_call: TRBV5-8
j_call: TRBJ1-2
cdr3_nt: TGTGCCAGCAGCTCAGGGGGCGTTCATGGCTACACCTTC
cdr3_aa: CASSSGGVHGYTF

clone_size: NA
d_call: TRBD2
v_call: TRBV5-1
j_call: TRBJ2-1
cdr3_nt: TGCGCCAGCAGCTTCGGGGGACTAGCGTACAATGAGCAGTTCTTC
cdr3_aa: CASSFGGLAYNEQFF

clone_size: NA
d_call: NA
v_call: TRBV5-1
j_call: TRBJ1-2
cdr3_nt: TGCGCCAGCAGCCTGAGGACAGAAGCTAACTATGGCTACACCTTC
cdr3_aa: CASSLRTEANYGYTF

clone_size: NA
d_call: TRBD2
v_call: TRBV3-1/TRBV3-2
j_call: TRBJ2-2
cdr3_nt: TGTGCCAGCAGCCAAAGGGGACTAGCTTTATACGCGAACACCGGGGAGCTGTTTTTT
cdr3_aa: CASSQRGLALYANTGELFF